What follows is one TCR beta chain and its context. Trimming cost V 5 bases and J 3 bases; bases outside gene matches: 9. Looked up from germline, CDR1 is SGHTA and CDR2 is FQGNSA. The CDR3 has 15 amino acids. It was with 60 Vbeta and 13 Jbeta primers that the PCR ran. Sequencing was performed with immunoSEQ multiplex PCR; in TCRdb, only in-frame clones are kept and a portion is missing. The repertoire includes more than 85,000 clones, about 80% of them detected once, and about 2% sits in the top ten. This sample was taken from a study of cytomegalovirus exposure and HLA in healthy donors. The clonotype originates from a man in his forties in good health and CMV-seronegative. Input material: PBMCs. The chain joins TRBV7-2 to TRBJ2-7; 8 nucleotides match TRBD2. Written as DNA, the CDR3 is TGTGCCAGCAGCCCGAAGCGGGGGCTAATCTACGAGCAGTACTTC. Translated, it gives CASSPKRGLIYEQYF.